The TCR beta chain described here comes from a study of post-analysis software for immune sequencing data. Across the study: The disease courses spanned relapsing-remitting, secondary progressive and progressive-relapsing forms of multiple sclerosis. Overall study findings and caveats: Significantly lower normalized Chao1 diversity was seen in multiple sclerosis patients than in controls. Patients used about five TRBV segments, including TRBV5-6, TRBV5-1 and TRBV20-1, more often than controls. Under the F measure, samples that were prepared in one batch clustered strongly together.

The library was made from cDNA and included unique molecular identifiers. There were about 1 to 10 million T cells, and about 500,000 cDNA molecules came from them. TCRdb processed the PCR reads anew with MiXCR; each CDR3 protein has one entry. The sample holds 700,000 to 900,000 distinct CDR3 sequences; 35% to 55% are singletons and the top ten take approximately 4.4%. This clonotype was picked up a small number of times. The antigen remains unidentified. This CDR3 contains 15 residues. Trimming removed 2 bases at V and 2 bases at J, with 14 bases between. Germline V lookup: CDR1 SQVTM, CDR2 ANQGSEA. The receptor comes from a girl aged 10 to 17 with multiple sclerosis. V gene TRBV29-1 combines with J gene TRBJ2-3; D remains ambiguous. The sequenced material came from blood. The CDR3 bases are TGCAGCGTTGAATTGGCGGTCGGCGCCACAGATACGCAGTATTTT. Amino acid sequence: CSVELAVGATDTQYF.